These T cell receptor beta chains were read from a single sample in a study of T cell repertoires in cytomegalovirus infection. Their cognate antigens are unknown. Each CDR3 protein gets one entry after TCRdb re-called the reads with MiXCR. The sample consists of around 310,000 distinct CDR3 sequences, approximately 32% of them appearing once. The sequences come from cultured PBMCs, collected from culture after CMV antigen stimulation. These receptors were collected from a human donor in good health (CMV status not recorded). Some clones in this sample may be carry-over from other donors' samples. Each CDR3 is given with its conserved first and last residue. Clone size, where shown, is once, few, many, or a class for clones that have expanded.

V: TRBV5-1
J: TRBJ1-1
size: .
CDR3: CASRESRGTSNTEAFF

V: TRBV28
J: TRBJ1-2
size: .
CDR3: CASSLSDRGGGGYTF

V: TRBV2
J: TRBJ1-2
size: .
CDR3: CASSHRDSASRANYGYTF

V: TRBV5-6
J: TRBJ2-1
size: few
CDR3: CASSLELAGMEQFF

V: TRBV7-2
J: TRBJ1-1
size: many
CDR3: CASSLLRQMNTEAFF

V: TRBV24-1
J: TRBJ2-2
size: .
CDR3: CATSDSGTGAGELFF

V: TRBV12-3/TRBV12-4
J: TRBJ1-5
size: .
CDR3: CASSFRGLSNQPQHF

V: TRBV25-1
J: TRBJ2-7
size: few
CDR3: CASSVPGTGGNEQYF

V: TRBV20-1
J: TRBJ2-7
size: .
CDR3: CSARDYEGLAVPYEQYF

V: TRBV10-3
J: TRBJ1-1
size: .
CDR3: CAIRGGLNTEAFF

V: TRBV19
J: TRBJ1-1
size: .
CDR3: CASSTDRGRAFF

V: TRBV12-3/TRBV12-4
J: TRBJ2-7
size: .
CDR3: CASSMGRGLSYEQYF

V: TRBV28
J: TRBJ1-5
size: few
CDR3: CASSTPLYF

V: TRBV20-1
J: TRBJ2-5
size: few
CDR3: CSASPLGGAFQETQYF

V: TRBV4-1
J: TRBJ2-3
size: .
CDR3: CASSQSSGGYTDTQYF

V: TRBV27
J: TRBJ2-3
size: few
CDR3: CASSFLGLAGGPKTDTQYF

V: TRBV20-1
J: TRBJ1-4
size: few
CDR3: CSANIDSHPEKLFF

V: TRBV28
J: TRBJ2-4
size: many
CDR3: CASSTQNIQYF

V: TRBV29-1
J: TRBJ1-2
size: few
CDR3: CSVDSEGRGVVGYGYTF

V: TRBV7-6
J: TRBJ2-3
size: many
CDR3: CASSLDISSTDTQYF

V: TRBV14
J: TRBJ2-1
size: .
CDR3: CASSHHAGALNSYNEQFF

V: TRBV3-1
J: TRBJ2-4
size: few
CDR3: CASSPKLSGSAKNIQYF

V: TRBV6-2/TRBV6-3
J: TRBJ2-5
size: .
CDR3: CASSYIWDSKETQYF

V: TRBV20-1
J: TRBJ1-4
size: few
CDR3: CSARGTGGEKLFF

V: TRBV29-1
J: TRBJ1-4
size: .
CDR3: CSVPLTPSGEKLFF

V: TRBV19
J: TRBJ2-1
size: many
CDR3: CASRQSSYNEQFF

V: TRBV27
J: TRBJ1-2
size: .
CDR3: CASSLRQGGGSYGYTF

V: TRBV12-5
J: TRBJ1-4
size: .
CDR3: CASGLARGQGARTNEKLFF

V: TRBV28
J: TRBJ2-1
size: .
CDR3: CASSLTGLEGSEQFF

V: TRBV3-1
J: TRBJ1-5
size: .
CDR3: CASSQDRSQPQHF

V: TRBV20-1
J: TRBJ1-2
size: .
CDR3: CSARELDLNYGYTF

V: TRBV27
J: TRBJ2-1
size: .
CDR3: CASSSSLAGGYNEQFF

V: TRBV19
J: TRBJ1-5
size: few
CDR3: CASRTTGDQPQHF

V: TRBV20-1
J: TRBJ2-5
size: .
CDR3: CSARDPLLQRPWGETQYF

V: TRBV23-1
J: TRBJ2-7
size: few
CDR3: CASSQSSGKSYEQYF

V: TRBV20-1
J: TRBJ1-1
size: .
CDR3: CSARTRPRNTEAFF

V: TRBV15
J: TRBJ2-3
size: .
CDR3: CATSRGGGGVTDTQYF

V: TRBV20-1
J: TRBJ2-7
size: .
CDR3: CSASQWDRVGEQYF

V: TRBV10-3
J: TRBJ1-1
size: few
CDR3: CAITNRGPDSEAFF

V: TRBV7-2
J: TRBJ2-5
size: many
CDR3: CASSLKGRETQYF

V: TRBV7-2
J: TRBJ2-7
size: few
CDR3: CASSDWTKTYEQYF

V: TRBV7-9
J: TRBJ1-1
size: .
CDR3: CASSFDRGIMNTEAFF

V: TRBV6-2/TRBV6-3
J: TRBJ1-1
size: .
CDR3: CASRLTGSTEAFF

V: TRBV10-3
J: TRBJ2-1
size: .
CDR3: CAISASSGMGEQFF

V: TRBV7-3
J: TRBJ2-5
size: few
CDR3: CASSWTSGTETQYF